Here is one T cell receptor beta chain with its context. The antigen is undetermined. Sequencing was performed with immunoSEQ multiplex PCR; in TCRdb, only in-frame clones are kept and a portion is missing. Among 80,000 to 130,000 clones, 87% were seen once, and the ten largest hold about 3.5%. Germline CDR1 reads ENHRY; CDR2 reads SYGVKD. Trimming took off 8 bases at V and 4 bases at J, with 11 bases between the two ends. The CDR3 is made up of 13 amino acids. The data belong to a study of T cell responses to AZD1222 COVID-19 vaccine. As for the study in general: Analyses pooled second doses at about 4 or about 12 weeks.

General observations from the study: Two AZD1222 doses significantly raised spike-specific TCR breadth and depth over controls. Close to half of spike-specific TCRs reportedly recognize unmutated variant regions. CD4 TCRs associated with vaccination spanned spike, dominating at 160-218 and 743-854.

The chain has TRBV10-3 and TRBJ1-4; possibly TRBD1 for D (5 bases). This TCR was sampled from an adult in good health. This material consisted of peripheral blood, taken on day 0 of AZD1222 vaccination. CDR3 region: CAIGTVINEKLFF. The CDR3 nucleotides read TGTGCCATCGGGACGGTTATTAATGAAAAACTGTTTTTT.